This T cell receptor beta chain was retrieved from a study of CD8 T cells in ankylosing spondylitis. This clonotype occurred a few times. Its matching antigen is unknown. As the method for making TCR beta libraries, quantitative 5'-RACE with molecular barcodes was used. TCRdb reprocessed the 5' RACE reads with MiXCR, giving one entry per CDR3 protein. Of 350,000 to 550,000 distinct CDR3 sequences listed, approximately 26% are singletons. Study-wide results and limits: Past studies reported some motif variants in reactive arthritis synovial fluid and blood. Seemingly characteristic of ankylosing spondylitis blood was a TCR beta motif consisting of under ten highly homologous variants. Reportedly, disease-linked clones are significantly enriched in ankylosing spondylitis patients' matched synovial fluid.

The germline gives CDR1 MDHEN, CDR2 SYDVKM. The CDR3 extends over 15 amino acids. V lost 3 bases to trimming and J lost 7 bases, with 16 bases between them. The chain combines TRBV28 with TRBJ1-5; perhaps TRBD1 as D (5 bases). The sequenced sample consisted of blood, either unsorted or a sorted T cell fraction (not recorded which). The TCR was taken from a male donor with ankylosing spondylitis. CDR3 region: CASSLLDGGRQPQHF. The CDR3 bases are TGTGCCAGCAGTTTGTTGGACGGGGGTAGGCAGCCCCAGCATTTT. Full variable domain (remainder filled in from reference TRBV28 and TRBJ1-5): DVKVTQSSRYLVKRTGEKVFLECVQDMDHENMFWYRQDPGLGLRLIYFSYDVKMKEKGDIPEGYSVSREKKERFSLILESASTNQTSMYLCASSLLDGGRQPQHFGDGTRLSIL.